These T cell receptor beta chains were read from a single sample in a study of shared clonotypes between healthy human individuals. Profiled with immunoSEQ multiplex PCR; TCRdb holds only in-frame clones, not every one. This table has around 2,000,000 clones, roughly 94% appearing once. Specimen: naive CD4+ T cells sorted from blood. These receptors were obtained from a man aged 18 to 35 in good health. CDR3s include the opening cysteine and the closing phenylalanine or tryptophan. Each record gives: clone size, D gene, V gene, J gene, CDR3 DNA, CDR3 protein. A D gene is named only where the DNA matches it firmly. Clone size is given for some rows only: seen once, a few or many times, or a class if the clone is expanded.

clone size: once
D gene: -
V gene: TRBV9
J gene: TRBJ1-2
CDR3 DNA: TGTGCCAGCAGCGTAGGGGAGGTTTACTATGGCTACACCTTC
CDR3 protein: CASSVGEVYYGYTF

clone size: -
D gene: -
V gene: TRBV2
J gene: TRBJ2-7
CDR3 DNA: TGTGCCAGCAGTGTGGACCGGAATCAACACTACGAGCAGTACTTC
CDR3 protein: CASSVDRNQHYEQYF

clone size: once
D gene: -
V gene: TRBV25-1
J gene: TRBJ1-2
CDR3 DNA: TGTGCCAGCAGTGAATCTGTGGGGGGGAATACCTATGGCTACACCTTC
CDR3 protein: CASSESVGGNTYGYTF

clone size: -
D gene: -
V gene: TRBV7-9
J gene: TRBJ2-1
CDR3 DNA: TGTGCCAGCAGCCCGGGACCGAGCTCCTACAATGAGCAGTTCTTC
CDR3 protein: CASSPGPSSYNEQFF

clone size: -
D gene: -
V gene: TRBV28
J gene: TRBJ1-1
CDR3 DNA: TGTGCCAGCAGAGGGTCCGCTGAAGCTTTCTTT
CDR3 protein: CASRGSAEAFF

clone size: -
D gene: TRBD2
V gene: TRBV12-5
J gene: TRBJ2-3
CDR3 DNA: TGTGCTAGTGGTTTGGTACTTAGCGGGAGTGCAGATACGCAGTATTTT
CDR3 protein: CASGLVLSGSADTQYF

clone size: -
D gene: -
V gene: TRBV6-4
J gene: TRBJ2-3
CDR3 DNA: TGTGCCAGCAGTGGACAAGTGGCTAGCACAGATACGCAGTATTTT
CDR3 protein: CASSGQVASTDTQYF

clone size: -
D gene: -
V gene: TRBV6-5
J gene: TRBJ2-7
CDR3 DNA: TGTGCTAGCAGTGGGGACAATTCCTACGAGCAGTACTTC
CDR3 protein: CASSGDNSYEQYF

clone size: -
D gene: TRBD1
V gene: TRBV10-2
J gene: TRBJ1-3
CDR3 DNA: TGCGCCAGCAGCCGGACAGGGGGTATAGACACCATATATTTT
CDR3 protein: CASSRTGGIDTIYF

clone size: -
D gene: TRBD1
V gene: TRBV18
J gene: TRBJ2-5
CDR3 DNA: TGTGCCAGCTCACCTAGACCGGGACAGGGCAAGGAGACCCAGTACTTC
CDR3 protein: CASSPRPGQGKETQYF

clone size: -
D gene: -
V gene: TRBV6-1
J gene: TRBJ1-1
CDR3 DNA: TGTGCCAGCAGCAGGGTTTCATTGAACACTGAAGCTTTCTTT
CDR3 protein: CASSRVSLNTEAFF

clone size: -
D gene: -
V gene: TRBV28
J gene: TRBJ1-3
CDR3 DNA: TGTGCCAGCAGTCAGTCGACAGTCTCTGGAAACACCATATATTTT
CDR3 protein: CASSQSTVSGNTIYF

clone size: -
D gene: -
V gene: TRBV19
J gene: TRBJ2-2
CDR3 DNA: TGTGCCAGTAGTACGCGGGTCTTAGGGGGAGAAGGCACCGGGGAGCTGTTTTTT
CDR3 protein: CASSTRVLGGEGTGELFF

clone size: -
D gene: -
V gene: TRBV5-3
J gene: TRBJ1-1
CDR3 DNA: TGTGCCAGAAGCCCGACACAGGGTGTGGCCCTTTCAGAAGCTTTCTTT
CDR3 protein: CARSPTQGVALSEAFF

clone size: once
D gene: -
V gene: TRBV6-5
J gene: TRBJ2-7
CDR3 DNA: TGTGCCAGCAGCCCTACTGGGGTTGGCCTCTACGAGCAGTACTTC
CDR3 protein: CASSPTGVGLYEQYF

clone size: few
D gene: TRBD1
V gene: TRBV7-2
J gene: TRBJ2-2
CDR3 DNA: TGTGCCAGCAAGGGGGCAGGGGGCACCGGGGAGCTGTTTTTT
CDR3 protein: CASKGAGGTGELFF

clone size: -
D gene: -
V gene: TRBV18
J gene: TRBJ1-5
CDR3 DNA: TGTGCCAGCTCACTTTACAGGGATCAGCCCCAGCATTTT
CDR3 protein: CASSLYRDQPQHF

clone size: -
D gene: -
V gene: TRBV11-2
J gene: TRBJ2-3
CDR3 DNA: TGTGCCAGCAGCTTAGGGGCGTTGGGTCCCACAGATACGCAGTATTTT
CDR3 protein: CASSLGALGPTDTQYF

clone size: -
D gene: TRBD2
V gene: TRBV5-5
J gene: TRBJ2-7
CDR3 DNA: TGTGCCAGCAGCTCTAGCGGGAGCCTCTCCTACGAGCAGTACTTC
CDR3 protein: CASSSSGSLSYEQYF

clone size: -
D gene: TRBD2
V gene: TRBV5-1
J gene: TRBJ2-2
CDR3 DNA: TGCGCCAGCAGCTTGAACCTGGGACTAGCGGGAGTACCCGGGGAGCTGTTTTTT
CDR3 protein: CASSLNLGLAGVPGELFF

clone size: once
D gene: TRBD1
V gene: TRBV19
J gene: TRBJ1-5
CDR3 DNA: TGTGCCAGTAGTTCGGGGAGGGGGCCGCATCAGCCCCAGCATTTT
CDR3 protein: CASSSGRGPHQPQHF

clone size: -
D gene: -
V gene: TRBV5-4
J gene: TRBJ1-3
CDR3 DNA: TGTGCCAGCAGCTATGGACCCAACTCTGGAAACACCATATATTTT
CDR3 protein: CASSYGPNSGNTIYF

clone size: -
D gene: -
V gene: TRBV7-8
J gene: TRBJ1-4
CDR3 DNA: TGTGCCAGCAGAATTCGGGTGGGGGAGCGGGAAAAACTGTTTTTT
CDR3 protein: CASRIRVGEREKLFF

clone size: -
D gene: TRBD1
V gene: TRBV5-1
J gene: TRBJ2-7
CDR3 DNA: TGCGCCAGCAGCGAGGGACAGGCCCCCCTAGAGCAGTACTTC
CDR3 protein: CASSEGQAPLEQYF

clone size: once
D gene: -
V gene: TRBV6-1
J gene: TRBJ2-5
CDR3 DNA: TGTGCCAGCAGTGAGGGGACTCCAGAGACCCAGTACTTC
CDR3 protein: CASSEGTPETQYF

clone size: -
D gene: -
V gene: TRBV30
J gene: TRBJ1-4
CDR3 DNA: TGTGCCTGGATAGGGGGACCGGGTGAAAAACTGTTTTTT
CDR3 protein: CAWIGGPGEKLFF

clone size: -
D gene: -
V gene: TRBV27
J gene: TRBJ1-5
CDR3 DNA: TGTGCCAGCAGGGAGGAGGGCAATCAGCCCCAGCATTTT
CDR3 protein: CASREEGNQPQHF

clone size: -
D gene: -
V gene: TRBV30
J gene: TRBJ1-2
CDR3 DNA: TGTGCCTGGAGTGTTCTCAACTATGGCTACACCTTC
CDR3 protein: CAWSVLNYGYTF

clone size: -
D gene: TRBD2
V gene: TRBV11-3
J gene: TRBJ2-2
CDR3 DNA: TGTGCCAGCAGCGCCAGACTAGCGGGAGCCCTGAACACCGGGGAGCTGTTTTTT
CDR3 protein: CASSARLAGALNTGELFF

clone size: -
D gene: -
V gene: TRBV18
J gene: TRBJ2-7
CDR3 DNA: TGTGCCAGCTCACCCCCGACAGAGTACGAGCAGTACTTC
CDR3 protein: CASSPPTEYEQYF

clone size: -
D gene: -
V gene: TRBV5-1
J gene: TRBJ2-5
CDR3 DNA: TGCGCCAGCAGCTATTTCCAGAACCAAGAGACCCAGTACTTC
CDR3 protein: CASSYFQNQETQYF

clone size: -
D gene: TRBD2
V gene: TRBV5-1
J gene: TRBJ2-5
CDR3 DNA: TGCGCCAGCAGCTTGGCTGGGACTAGCGGGGTACCGGGGACCCAGTACTTC
CDR3 protein: CASSLAGTSGVPGTQYF

clone size: -
D gene: -
V gene: TRBV7-9
J gene: TRBJ1-4
CDR3 DNA: TGTGCCAGCAGCCAAGCCGGGGCGCGGAAACTGTTTTTT
CDR3 protein: CASSQAGARKLFF

clone size: -
D gene: -
V gene: TRBV6-1
J gene: TRBJ1-2
CDR3 DNA: TGTGCCAGCAGTGGCTCCTATGAACAGGCGAACTATGGCTACACCTTC
CDR3 protein: CASSGSYEQANYGYTF

clone size: -
D gene: -
V gene: TRBV9
J gene: TRBJ2-1
CDR3 DNA: TGTGCCAGCAGCCCCCGGACTGCCGCTTTGAATGAGCAGTTCTTC
CDR3 protein: CASSPRTAALNEQFF

clone size: -
D gene: -
V gene: TRBV6-4
J gene: TRBJ1-4
CDR3 DNA: TGTGCCAGCAAGTGCAGTTTAGAAAAACTGTTTTTT
CDR3 protein: CASKCSLEKLFF

clone size: -
D gene: -
V gene: TRBV29-1
J gene: TRBJ1-4
CDR3 DNA: TGCAGCGCTGCAACTAATGAAAAACTGTTTTTT
CDR3 protein: CSAATNEKLFF

clone size: -
D gene: -
V gene: TRBV10-1
J gene: TRBJ2-3
CDR3 DNA: TGCGCCAGCAGAGGGCAGCTCACAGATACGCAGTATTTT
CDR3 protein: CASRGQLTDTQYF

clone size: once
D gene: -
V gene: TRBV10-2
J gene: TRBJ2-7
CDR3 DNA: TGCGCCAGCAGCCAACGTGCCTACGAGCAGTACTTC
CDR3 protein: CASSQRAYEQYF

clone size: -
D gene: -
V gene: TRBV27
J gene: TRBJ2-7
CDR3 DNA: TGTGCCAGCAGTTTAAGGGGGAGTGGCGAGCAGTACTTC
CDR3 protein: CASSLRGSGEQYF

clone size: few
D gene: -
V gene: TRBV9
J gene: TRBJ1-2
CDR3 DNA: TGTGCCAGCAGCGTAAAGGGGGACTATGGCTACACCTTC
CDR3 protein: CASSVKGDYGYTF

clone size: -
D gene: -
V gene: TRBV11-3
J gene: TRBJ2-7
CDR3 DNA: TGTGCCAGCAGCTTACTCACGATGGGGTCCTACGAGCAGTACTTC
CDR3 protein: CASSLLTMGSYEQYF

clone size: once
D gene: TRBD2
V gene: TRBV10-3
J gene: TRBJ2-1
CDR3 DNA: TGTGCCACCTCGGGGGGGAGCGATGAGCAGTTCTTC
CDR3 protein: CATSGGSDEQFF

clone size: -
D gene: -
V gene: TRBV11-3
J gene: TRBJ2-7
CDR3 DNA: TGTGCCAGCAGCTTAATGGGTAACTACGAGCAGTACTTC
CDR3 protein: CASSLMGNYEQYF

clone size: -
D gene: -
V gene: TRBV5-4
J gene: TRBJ2-7
CDR3 DNA: TGTGCCAGCAGCTTGGAAAGGGAGCAGTACTTC
CDR3 protein: CASSLEREQYF

clone size: -
D gene: -
V gene: TRBV2
J gene: TRBJ2-7
CDR3 DNA: TGTGCCAGCAGTGCAACAGGGCGAGAGCAGTACTTC
CDR3 protein: CASSATGREQYF

clone size: -
D gene: TRBD1
V gene: TRBV5-1
J gene: TRBJ1-1
CDR3 DNA: TGCGCCAGCAGCCTGAACGCGGACAGGGCCGAAGCTTTCTTT
CDR3 protein: CASSLNADRAEAFF

clone size: -
D gene: -
V gene: TRBV5-1
J gene: TRBJ1-5
CDR3 DNA: TGCGCCAGCAGTCCGGGGCTCTATAGCAATCAGCCCCAGCATTTT
CDR3 protein: CASSPGLYSNQPQHF

clone size: -
D gene: -
V gene: TRBV6-1
J gene: TRBJ1-5
CDR3 DNA: TGTGCCAGCAGTGACACATCTCAGCCCCAGCATTTT
CDR3 protein: CASSDTSQPQHF

clone size: -
D gene: -
V gene: TRBV27
J gene: TRBJ1-4
CDR3 DNA: TGTGCCAGCAGTCCGAGGCCTACCGCTCATGAAAAACTGTTTTTT
CDR3 protein: CASSPRPTAHEKLFF

clone size: -
D gene: -
V gene: TRBV12-5
J gene: TRBJ1-1
CDR3 DNA: TGTGCTAGTGGTTTGGTACAGGGCGAAGCTTTCTTT
CDR3 protein: CASGLVQGEAFF

clone size: -
D gene: TRBD2
V gene: TRBV5-1
J gene: TRBJ2-1
CDR3 DNA: TGCGCCAGCAGACCCCTAGCGGGGGTATACAATGAGCAGTTCTTC
CDR3 protein: CASRPLAGVYNEQFF

clone size: -
D gene: -
V gene: TRBV2
J gene: TRBJ1-3
CDR3 DNA: TGTGCCAGCAGTGAAAGGACAGCTGGAAACACCATATATTTT
CDR3 protein: CASSERTAGNTIYF

clone size: -
D gene: -
V gene: TRBV27
J gene: TRBJ1-6
CDR3 DNA: TGTGCCAGCAGTTTATCTGGGATGGGGGCCTATAATTCACCCCTCCACTTT
CDR3 protein: CASSLSGMGAYNSPLHF

clone size: -
D gene: TRBD1
V gene: TRBV5-1
J gene: TRBJ1-6
CDR3 DNA: TGCGCCAGCAGCCCGACGACAGGGCCAATTGTGTCACCCCTCCACTTT
CDR3 protein: CASSPTTGPIVSPLHF